The 18 T cell receptor beta chains given below trace back to one sample, sequenced in a study of shared clonotypes between healthy human individuals. Repertoires were generated with immunoSEQ multiplex PCR, while TCRdb's copy carries only in-frame clones and drops some. The sample consists of some 1.4 million clones, roughly 95% of them appearing once. Sequencing was performed on naive CD4+ T cells sorted from blood. Subset denoted: CD45RA+ positively selected. The receptors derive from a young man in good health.

This chain connects TRBV9 to TRBJ2-1, with 9 bases identical to TRBD1. The CDR3 covers 15 residues. In germline, CDR1 is SGDLS, CDR2 YYNGEE. With 0 bases clipped from V and 7 bases from J, the junction kept 5 bases outside the gene matches. Here the CDR3 reads CASSVGDRARNEQFF. The CDR3 nucleotides read TGTGCCAGCAGCGTAGGGGACAGGGCGAGGAATGAGCAGTTCTTC.

This chain uses TRBV5-8 with TRBJ2-7, with a possible D match to TRBD2 (5 bases). Germline V CDR1 and CDR2: SGHTS, YDEGEE. V shed 4 bases and J shed 1 base, with 9 bases lying between them. This CDR3 has 13 residues. The DNA for the CDR3 is TGTGCCAGCAGCATGGACTTATCCTACGAGCAGTACTTC. Its protein product is CASSMDLSYEQYF.

The V call is TRBV5-1, the J call TRBJ2-5; possibly TRBD1 or TRBD2 for D (5 bases each). V lost 2 bases and J lost 5, with 22 bases in between. The CDR3 is 17 amino acids. Germline CDR1 SGHRS, CDR2 YFSETQ. CDR3 amino acids: CASSLYPPAGAGETQYF. The CDR3 nucleotides read TGCGCCAGCAGCTTATATCCCCCGGCCGGGGCCGGTGAGACCCAGTACTTC.

The chain uses TRBV18 and TRBJ1-4; D gene unclear. This CDR3 has 16 amino acids. The germline V and J ends were trimmed by 0 bases and 7 bases, with 15 bases remaining between them. Germline V CDR1 and CDR2: KGHSH, LQKENI. The CDR3 nucleotides are TGTGCCAGCTCACCACCTAGGGCAGCCTTCGGTGAAAAACTGTTTTTT. Residues: CASSPPRAAFGEKLFF.

The chain has TRBV28 and TRBJ2-1; tentatively, D is TRBD1 (5 bases). The V gene lost 6 bases and the J gene lost 8 bases, with 20 bases spanning the gap. The CDR3 sequence is 15 residues long. In germline, CDR1 is MDHEN, CDR2 SYDVKM. The CDR3 sequence: CASSSVSYRSDEQFF. The CDR3 DNA sequence: TGTGCCAGCAGCTCGGTGAGTTACAGGTCGGATGAGCAGTTCTTC.

The V call is TRBV5-1, the J call TRBJ2-2, with D perhaps TRBD1 or TRBD2 (5 bases each). Trimming shortened V by 3 bases and J by 10 bases, and 16 bases separated the two germline ends. This CDR3 spans 14 amino acids. Germline CDR1 is SGHRS and CDR2 is YFSETQ. The DNA of the CDR3 is TGCGCCAGCAGCTCCCAAGGGACCTCGGAGGAGCTGTTTTTT. Its translation is CASSSQGTSEELFF.

This clone was counted a single time. The chain couples TRBV9 to TRBJ2-3; 9 bases agree with TRBD2. J was trimmed by 4 bases and V by 4 bases; bases with no gene match: 7. Germline CDR1 reads SGDLS; CDR2 reads YYNGEE. The CDR3 sequence is 15 residues long. The CDR3: CASSRREGHPDTQYF. The CDR3 nucleotides are TGTGCCAGCAGCCGGCGGGAGGGCCATCCAGATACGCAGTATTTT.

This clone was seen just once. The chain joins TRBV7-2 to TRBJ2-1, with D perhaps TRBD2 (6 bases). V was clipped by 4 bases and J by 0 bases, with 13 bases between them. This CDR3 spans 16 amino acids. From germline, CDR1 is SGHTA and CDR2 FQGNSA. For the CDR3, the DNA is TGTGCCAGCAGCTCGCGGAGGGAGGCCTCCTACAATGAGCAGTTCTTC. This encodes CASSSRREASYNEQFF.

The chain has TRBV5-6 and TRBJ2-5; 8 bases match TRBD1. The CDR3 consists of 14 residues. From germline, CDR1 is SGHDT and CDR2 YYEEEE. V lost 0 bases and J lost 4; bases outside the gene matches: 2. CDR3 sequence: CASSLGQGRETQYF. Written as DNA, the CDR3 is TGTGCCAGCAGCTTGGGACAGGGGAGAGAGACCCAGTACTTC. The variable domain in full, completed from reference TRBV5-6 and TRBJ2-5, reads DAGVTQSPTHLIKTRGQQVTLRCSPKSGHDTVSWYQQALGQGPQFIFQYYEEEERQRGNFPDRFSGHQFPNYSSELNVNALLLGDSALYLCASSLGQGRETQYFGPGTRLLVL.

V gene TRBV28 combines with J gene TRBJ2-7; 7 nucleotides line up with TRBD1. V shed 7 bases and J 7 bases; nucleotides not matched to a gene: 10. Germline lookup yields CDR1 MDHEN and CDR2 SYDVKM. The CDR3 has 13 residues. CDR3 bases: TGTGCCAGCAACGAACCGGGACAGCAGGAGCAGTACTTC. Translated, it gives CASNEPGQQEQYF. The whole variable domain, filled in from reference TRBV28 and TRBJ2-7, reads DVKVTQSSRYLVKRTGEKVFLECVQDMDHENMFWYRQDPGLGLRLIYFSYDVKMKEKGDIPEGYSVSREKKERFSLILESASTNQTSMYLCASNEPGQQEQYFGPGTRLTVT.

The J gene is TRBJ1-5, the V gene TRBV19; D uncertain. Germline V gene data show CDR1 as LNHDA and CDR2 as SQIVND (reference sequence). This CDR3 has 15 residues. V lost 3 bases and J lost 4, with 13 bases in between. The CDR3 is CASSITAGVNQPQHF. The CDR3 DNA follows: TGTGCCAGTAGTATCACAGCAGGAGTGAATCAGCCCCAGCATTTT.

About this clone itself: Other DNA sequences in this specimen translate into the identical CDR3. This chain uses TRBV7-9 with TRBJ2-7; 7 bases are shared with TRBD2. This CDR3 has 13 residues. J lost 4 bases, V lost 3 bases, and 3 bases had no gene match. Germline CDR1 and CDR2: SEHNR and FQNEAQ (reference sequence). The DNA of the CDR3 is TGTGCCAGCAGCTTTTCTAGCGGTTACGAGCAGTACTTC. It is translated as CASSFSSGYEQYF.

This sequence joins TRBV29-1 and TRBJ1-4, with TRBD1 identical over 8 bases. The CDR3 is 12 amino acids. Germline CDR1 is SQVTM and CDR2 is ANQGSEA. After removal of 4 bases from V and 8 bases from J, the junction contained 3 bases not matched to a gene. The CDR3 DNA reads TGCAGCGTTGGGACAGGGAAAGAAAAACTGTTTTTT. Amino acid sequence: CSVGTGKEKLFF.

The chain has TRBV5-1 and TRBJ2-5; D is undetermined. The CDR3 is 17 residues long. Germline CDR1 reads SGHRS; CDR2 reads YFSETQ. Trimming left V 3 bases short and J 0 bases short, with 18 bases between. The CDR3 is CASSSMRQRMYQETQYF. The CDR3 DNA follows: TGCGCCAGCAGCTCGATGAGACAACGAATGTACCAAGAGACCCAGTACTTC.

The chain has TRBV10-3 and TRBJ2-7, with no clear D. This CDR3 spans 15 amino acids. Germline CDR1 ENHRY, CDR2 SYGVKD. V was cut by 0 bases and J by 4 bases, with 13 bases left in between. CDR3 region: CAISESRQNPYEQYF. The DNA of the CDR3 is TGTGCCATCAGTGAGTCGAGGCAAAACCCGTACGAGCAGTACTTC.

The chain uses TRBV5-4 and TRBJ2-7; 7 bases are shared with TRBD2. V was pared by 1 base and J by 2 bases, with 6 bases of the junction left unmatched. Germline V gene data show CDR1 as SGHNT and CDR2 as YYREEE (reference sequence). The CDR3 is 15 residues long. CDR3 bases: TGTGCCAGCAGCTTGTTGAGCGGGAAGGCCTACGAGCAGTACTTC. This translates into CASSLLSGKAYEQYF. The whole variable domain, filled in from reference TRBV5-4 and TRBJ2-7, reads ETGVTQSPTHLIKTRGQQVTLRCSSQSGHNTVSWYQQALGQGPQFIFQYYREEENGRGNFPPRFSGLQFPNYSSELNVNALELDDSALYLCASSLLSGKAYEQYFGPGTRLTVT.

J is TRBJ1-5 and V is TRBV28; unclear D gene. V gave up 6 bases and J gave up 0 bases, with 6 bases separating them. Per germline, CDR1 MDHEN and CDR2 SYDVKM. The CDR3 extends over 13 amino acids. DNA of the CDR3: TGTGCCAGCAGGTGGTATAGCAATCAGCCCCAGCATTTT. Its translation is CASRWYSNQPQHF.

The CDR3 DNA follows: TGTGCCAGCAAAACCGGGACAGATACCTACGAGCAGTACTTC. As protein: CASKTGTDTYEQYF. V usage is TRBV6-5 and J usage is TRBJ2-7, with 7 bases aligning to TRBD1. The CDR3 is made up of 14 amino acids. J was trimmed by 2 bases and V by 7 bases; bases with no gene match: 8. Germline V gene data show CDR1 as MNHEY and CDR2 as SVGAGI.